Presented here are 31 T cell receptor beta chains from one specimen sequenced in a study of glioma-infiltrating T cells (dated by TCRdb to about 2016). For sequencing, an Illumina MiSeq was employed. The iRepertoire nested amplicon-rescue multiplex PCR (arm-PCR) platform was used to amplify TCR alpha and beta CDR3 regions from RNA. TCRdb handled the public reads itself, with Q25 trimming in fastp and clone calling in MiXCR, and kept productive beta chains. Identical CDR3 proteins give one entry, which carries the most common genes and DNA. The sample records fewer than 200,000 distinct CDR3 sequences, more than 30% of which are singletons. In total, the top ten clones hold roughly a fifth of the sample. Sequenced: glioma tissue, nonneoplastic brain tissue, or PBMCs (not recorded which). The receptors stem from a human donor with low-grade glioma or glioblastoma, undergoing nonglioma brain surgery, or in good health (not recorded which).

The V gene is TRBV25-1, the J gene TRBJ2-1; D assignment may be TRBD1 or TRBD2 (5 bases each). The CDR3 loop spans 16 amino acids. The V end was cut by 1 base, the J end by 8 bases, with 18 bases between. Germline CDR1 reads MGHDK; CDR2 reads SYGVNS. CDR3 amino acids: CASSESGGMVDDEQFF. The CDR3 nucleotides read TGTGCCAGCAGTGAATCTGGGGGTATGGTCGACGATGAGCAGTTCTTC.

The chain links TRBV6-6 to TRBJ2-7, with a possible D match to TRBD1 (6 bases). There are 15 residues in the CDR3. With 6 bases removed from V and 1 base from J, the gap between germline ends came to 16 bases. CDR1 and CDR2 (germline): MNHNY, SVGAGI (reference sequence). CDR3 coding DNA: TGTGCCAGCAGCAACACTGGGGGCCAGTCCTACGAGCAGTACTTC. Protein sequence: CASSNTGGQSYEQYF.

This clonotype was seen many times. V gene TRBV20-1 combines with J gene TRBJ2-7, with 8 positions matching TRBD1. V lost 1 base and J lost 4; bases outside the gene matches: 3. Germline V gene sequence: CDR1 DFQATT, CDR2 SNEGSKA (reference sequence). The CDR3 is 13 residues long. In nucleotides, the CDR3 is TGCAGTGCTAGAGCGGACAGGGAATACGAGCAGTACTTC. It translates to CSARADREYEQYF.

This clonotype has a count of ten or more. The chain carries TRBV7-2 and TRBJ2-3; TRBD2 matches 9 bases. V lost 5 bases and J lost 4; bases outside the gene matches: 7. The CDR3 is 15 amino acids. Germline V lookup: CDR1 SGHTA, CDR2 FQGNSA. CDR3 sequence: CASSRNLAGADTQYF. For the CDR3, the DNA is TGTGCCAGCAGCCGGAATTTAGCGGGGGCAGATACGCAGTATTTT.

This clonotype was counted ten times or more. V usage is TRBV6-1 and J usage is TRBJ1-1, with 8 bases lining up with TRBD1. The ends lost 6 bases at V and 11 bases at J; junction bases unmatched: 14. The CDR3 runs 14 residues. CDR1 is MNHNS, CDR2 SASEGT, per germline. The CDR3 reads CASSQDRELADAFF. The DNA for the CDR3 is TGTGCCAGCAGCCAGGACAGGGAGTTGGCGGATGCTTTCTTT.

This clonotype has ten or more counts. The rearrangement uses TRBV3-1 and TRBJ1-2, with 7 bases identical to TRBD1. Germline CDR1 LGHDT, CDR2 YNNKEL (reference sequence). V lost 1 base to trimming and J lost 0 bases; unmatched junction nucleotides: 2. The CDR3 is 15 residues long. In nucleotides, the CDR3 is TGTGCCAGCAGCCAAGGGACAGGAGCTAACTATGGCTACACCTTC. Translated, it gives CASSQGTGANYGYTF. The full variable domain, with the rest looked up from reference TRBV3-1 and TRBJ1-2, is DTAVSQTPKYLVTQMGNDKSIKCEQNLGHDTMYWYKQDSKKFLKIMFSYNNKELIINETVPNRFSPKSPDKAHLNLHINSLELGDSAVYFCASSQGTGANYGYTFGSGTRLTVV.

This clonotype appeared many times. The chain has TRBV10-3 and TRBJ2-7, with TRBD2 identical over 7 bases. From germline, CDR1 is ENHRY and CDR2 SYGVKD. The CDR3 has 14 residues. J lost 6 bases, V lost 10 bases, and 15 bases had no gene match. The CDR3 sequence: CATRESGKSSEQYF. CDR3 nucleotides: TGTGCCACGCGAGAGAGCGGGAAGTCGAGCGAGCAGTACTTC.

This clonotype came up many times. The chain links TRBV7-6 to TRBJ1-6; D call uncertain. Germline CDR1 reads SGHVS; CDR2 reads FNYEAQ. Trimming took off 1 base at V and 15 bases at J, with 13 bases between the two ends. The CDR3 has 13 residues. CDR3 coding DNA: TGTGCCAGCAGCTTAGAATTGGGTGGCGTCCTCCACTTT. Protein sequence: CASSLELGGVLHF.

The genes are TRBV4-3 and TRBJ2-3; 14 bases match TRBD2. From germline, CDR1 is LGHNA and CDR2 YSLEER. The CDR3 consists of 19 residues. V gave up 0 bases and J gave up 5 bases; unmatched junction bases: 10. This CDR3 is CASSQDWPGTSGRGDTQYF. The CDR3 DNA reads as TGCGCCAGCAGCCAAGATTGGCCCGGGACTAGCGGGAGAGGAGATACGCAGTATTTT.

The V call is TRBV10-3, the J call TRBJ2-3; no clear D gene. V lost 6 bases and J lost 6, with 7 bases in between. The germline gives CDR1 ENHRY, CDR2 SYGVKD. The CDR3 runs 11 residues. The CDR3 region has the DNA TGTGCCATCAGATCCCAGGATACGCAGTATTTT. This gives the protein CAIRSQDTQYF.

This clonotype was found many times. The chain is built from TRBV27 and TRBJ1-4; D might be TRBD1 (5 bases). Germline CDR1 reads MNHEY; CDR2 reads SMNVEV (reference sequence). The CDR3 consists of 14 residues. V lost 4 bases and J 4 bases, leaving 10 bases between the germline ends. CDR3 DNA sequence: TGTGCCAGCAGTTGGGCGGGGGGTAATGAAAAACTGTTTTTT. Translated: CASSWAGGNEKLFF.

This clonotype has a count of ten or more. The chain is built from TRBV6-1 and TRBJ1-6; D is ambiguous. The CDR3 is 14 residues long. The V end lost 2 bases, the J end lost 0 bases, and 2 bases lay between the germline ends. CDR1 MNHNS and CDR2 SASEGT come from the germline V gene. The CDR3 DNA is TGTGCCAGCAGTGAAAGCTCCTATAATTCACCCCTCCACTTT. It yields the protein CASSESSYNSPLHF.

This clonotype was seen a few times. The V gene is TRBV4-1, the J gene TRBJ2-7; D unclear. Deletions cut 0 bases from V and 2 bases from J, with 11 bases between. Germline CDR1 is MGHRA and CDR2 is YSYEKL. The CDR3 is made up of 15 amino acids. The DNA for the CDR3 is TGCGCCAGCAGCCAAGATCTGGCCTATACCTACGAGCAGTACTTC. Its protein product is CASSQDLAYTYEQYF.

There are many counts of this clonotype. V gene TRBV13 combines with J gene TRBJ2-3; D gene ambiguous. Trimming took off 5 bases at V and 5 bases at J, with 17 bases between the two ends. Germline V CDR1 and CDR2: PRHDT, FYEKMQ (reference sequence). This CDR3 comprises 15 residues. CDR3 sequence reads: CASSRTDHYQDTQYF. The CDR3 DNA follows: TGTGCCAGCAGCCGTACAGACCACTATCAAGATACGCAGTATTTT. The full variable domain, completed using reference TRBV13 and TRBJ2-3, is AAGVIQSPRHLIKEKRETATLKCYPIPRHDTVYWYQQGPGQDPQFLISFYEKMQSDKGSIPDRFSAQQFSDYHSELNMSSLELGDSALYFCASSRTDHYQDTQYFGPGTRLTVL.

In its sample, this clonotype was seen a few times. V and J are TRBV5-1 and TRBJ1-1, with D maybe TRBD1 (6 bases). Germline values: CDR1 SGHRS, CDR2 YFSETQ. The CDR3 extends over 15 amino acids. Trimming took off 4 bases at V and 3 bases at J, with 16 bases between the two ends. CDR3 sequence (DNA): TGCGCCAGCAGCAGGGGACAAACGTGGCACACTGAAGCTTTCTTT. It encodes CASSRGQTWHTEAFF.

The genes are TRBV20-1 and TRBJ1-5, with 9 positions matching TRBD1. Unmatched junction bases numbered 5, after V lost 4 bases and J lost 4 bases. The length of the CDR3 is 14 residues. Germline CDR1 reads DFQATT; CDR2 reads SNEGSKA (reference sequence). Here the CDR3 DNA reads TGCAGTGCTAACCCGACAGGGGGAAATCAGCCCCAGCATTTT. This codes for CSANPTGGNQPQHF.

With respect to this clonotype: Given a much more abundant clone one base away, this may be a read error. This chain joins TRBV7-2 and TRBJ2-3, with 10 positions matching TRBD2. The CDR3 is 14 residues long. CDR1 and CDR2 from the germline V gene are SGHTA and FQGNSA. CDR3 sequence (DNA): TGTGCCAGCAGCCCCATCACTAGCGGGACCTTCCAAAGATTT. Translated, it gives CASSPITSGTFQRF.

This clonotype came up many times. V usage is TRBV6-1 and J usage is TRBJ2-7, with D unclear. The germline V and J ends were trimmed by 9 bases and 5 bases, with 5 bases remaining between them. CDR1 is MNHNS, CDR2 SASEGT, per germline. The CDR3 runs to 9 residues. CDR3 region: CASRDEQYF. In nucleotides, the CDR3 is TGTGCCAGTAGGGACGAGCAGTACTTC.

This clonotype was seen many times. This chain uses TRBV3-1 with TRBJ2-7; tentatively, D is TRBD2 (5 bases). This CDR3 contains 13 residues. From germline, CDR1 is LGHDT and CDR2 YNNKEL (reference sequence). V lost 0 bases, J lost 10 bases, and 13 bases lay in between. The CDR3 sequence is CASSQDAVRVQYF. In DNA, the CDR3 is TGTGCCAGCAGCCAAGATGCTGTGAGGGTACAGTACTTC.

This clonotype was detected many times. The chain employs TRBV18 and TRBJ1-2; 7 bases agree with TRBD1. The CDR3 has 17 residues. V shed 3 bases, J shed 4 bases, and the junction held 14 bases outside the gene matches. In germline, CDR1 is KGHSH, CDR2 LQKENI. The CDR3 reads CASSPAQGKVYGYGYTF. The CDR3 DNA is TGTGCCAGCTCACCGGCACAGGGGAAGGTCTATGGCTATGGCTACACCTTC.

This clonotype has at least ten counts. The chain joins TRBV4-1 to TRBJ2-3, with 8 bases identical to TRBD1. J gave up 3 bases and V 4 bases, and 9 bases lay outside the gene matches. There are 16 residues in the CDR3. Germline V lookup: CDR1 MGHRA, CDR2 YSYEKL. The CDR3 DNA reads TGCGCCAGCAGCCCTCAGGGGGCCTCGTCGACAGATACGCAGTATTTT. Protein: CASSPQGASSTDTQYF.

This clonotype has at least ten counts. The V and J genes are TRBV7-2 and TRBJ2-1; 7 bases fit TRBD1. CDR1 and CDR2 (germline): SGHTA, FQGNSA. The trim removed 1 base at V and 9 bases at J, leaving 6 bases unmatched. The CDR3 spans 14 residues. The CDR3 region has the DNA TGTGCCAGCAGCTTAGGGACAGGAATGGGTGAGCAGTTCTTC. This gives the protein CASSLGTGMGEQFF.

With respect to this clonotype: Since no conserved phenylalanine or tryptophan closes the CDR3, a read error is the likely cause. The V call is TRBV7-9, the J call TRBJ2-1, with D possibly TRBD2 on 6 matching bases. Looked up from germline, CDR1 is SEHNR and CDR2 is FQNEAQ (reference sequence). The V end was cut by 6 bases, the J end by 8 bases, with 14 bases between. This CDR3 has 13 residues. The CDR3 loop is CASSEVASDEQFL. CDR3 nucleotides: TGTGCCAGCAGTGAGGTGGCTAGCGATGAGCAGTTCCTC.

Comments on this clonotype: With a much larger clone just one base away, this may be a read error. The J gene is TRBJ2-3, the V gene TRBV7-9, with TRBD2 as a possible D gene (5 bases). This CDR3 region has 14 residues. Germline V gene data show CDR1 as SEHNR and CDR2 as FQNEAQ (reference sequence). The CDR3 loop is CASSPAGSTDTKYF. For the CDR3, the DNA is TGTGCCAGCAGCCCCGCGGGTAGCACAGATACGAAGTATTTT.

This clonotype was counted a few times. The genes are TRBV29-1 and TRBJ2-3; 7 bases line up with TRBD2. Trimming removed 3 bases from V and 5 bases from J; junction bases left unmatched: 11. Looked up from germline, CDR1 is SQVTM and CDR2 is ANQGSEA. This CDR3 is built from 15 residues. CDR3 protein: CSVDTSSGAGDTQYF. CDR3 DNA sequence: TGCAGCGTTGATACTAGCAGCGGGGCGGGAGATACGCAGTATTTT.

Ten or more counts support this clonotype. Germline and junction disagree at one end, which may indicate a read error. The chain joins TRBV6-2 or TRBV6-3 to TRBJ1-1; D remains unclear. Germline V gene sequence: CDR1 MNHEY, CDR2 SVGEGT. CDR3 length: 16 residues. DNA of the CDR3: TGTGCCAGCAATTACCCGACCGCCACTGCGAACACTGAAGCTTTCTTT. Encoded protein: CASNYPTATANTEAFF.

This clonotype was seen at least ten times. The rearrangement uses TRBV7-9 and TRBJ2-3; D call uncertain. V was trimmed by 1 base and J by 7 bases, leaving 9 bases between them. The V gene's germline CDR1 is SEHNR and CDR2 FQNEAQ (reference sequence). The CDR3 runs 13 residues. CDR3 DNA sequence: TGTGCCAGCAGCTTAGTTGAGTGGAATACGCAGTATTTT. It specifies CASSLVEWNTQYF.

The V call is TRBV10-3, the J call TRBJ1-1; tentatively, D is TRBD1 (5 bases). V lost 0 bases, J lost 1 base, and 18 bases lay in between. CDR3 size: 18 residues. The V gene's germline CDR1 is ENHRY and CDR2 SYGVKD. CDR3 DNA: TGTGCCATCAGTGAGTCTGGGTTCAGGGCGACGAGGAACACTGAAGCTTTCTTT. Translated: CAISESGFRATRNTEAFF.

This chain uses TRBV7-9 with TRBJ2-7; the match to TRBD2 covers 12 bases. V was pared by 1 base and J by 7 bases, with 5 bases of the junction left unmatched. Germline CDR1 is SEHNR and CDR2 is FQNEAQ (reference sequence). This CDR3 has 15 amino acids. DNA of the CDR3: TGTGCCAGCAGCTTAGAGCTAGCGGGAGGGCGAGAGCAGTACTTC. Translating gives CASSLELAGGREQYF. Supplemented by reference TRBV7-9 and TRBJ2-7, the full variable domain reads DTGVSQNPRHKITKRGQNVTFRCDPISEHNRLYWYRQTLGQGPEFLTYFQNEAQLEKSRLLSDRFSAERPKGSFSTLEIQRTEQGDSAMYLCASSLELAGGREQYFGPGTRLTVT.

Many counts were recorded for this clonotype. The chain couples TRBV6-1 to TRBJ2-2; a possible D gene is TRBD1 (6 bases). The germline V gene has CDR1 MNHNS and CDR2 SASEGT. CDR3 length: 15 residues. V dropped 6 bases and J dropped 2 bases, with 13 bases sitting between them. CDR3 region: CASRGRQVNTGELFF. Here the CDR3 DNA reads TGTGCCAGCAGAGGAAGACAGGTTAACACCGGGGAGCTGTTTTTT.

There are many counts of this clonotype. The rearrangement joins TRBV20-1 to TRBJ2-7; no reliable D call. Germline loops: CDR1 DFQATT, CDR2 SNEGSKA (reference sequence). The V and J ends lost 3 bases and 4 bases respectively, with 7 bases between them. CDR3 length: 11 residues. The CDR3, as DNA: TGCAGTGCTAGTTTCCTTTACGAGCAGTACTTC. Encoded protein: CSASFLYEQYF.